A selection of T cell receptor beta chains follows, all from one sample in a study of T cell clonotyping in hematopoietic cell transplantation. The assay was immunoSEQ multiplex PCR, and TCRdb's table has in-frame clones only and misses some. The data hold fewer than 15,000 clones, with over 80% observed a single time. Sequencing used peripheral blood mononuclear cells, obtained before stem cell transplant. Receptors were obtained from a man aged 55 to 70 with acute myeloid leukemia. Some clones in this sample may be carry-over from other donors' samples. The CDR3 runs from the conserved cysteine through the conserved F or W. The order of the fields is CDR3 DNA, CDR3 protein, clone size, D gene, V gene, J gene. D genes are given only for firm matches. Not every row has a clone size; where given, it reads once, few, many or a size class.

TGTGCCAGCAGCCGGTCACAGGGGATCTCTGGAAACACCATATATTTT	CASSRSQGISGNTIYF	.	TRBD1	TRBV5-4	TRBJ1-3
TGTGCCAGCAGTCGGACAGGGGGTTTATATGGCTACACCTTC	CASSRTGGLYGYTF	.	TRBD1	TRBV6-5	TRBJ1-2
TGTGCCGCTCTCTGGGGATTAGGTCAGCCCCAGCATTTT	CAALWGLGQPQHF	once	.	TRBV30	TRBJ1-5
TGTGCCATCAGTGAGCTACCCGGGACAGGGGGCGGAAAGGAGACCCAGTACTTC	CAISELPGTGGGKETQYF	.	TRBD1	TRBV10-3	TRBJ2-5
TGTGCCAGCAGTGGGGACAGGGGAGTCGAAAAACTGTTTTTT	CASSGDRGVEKLFF	.	TRBD1	TRBV6-5	TRBJ1-4
TGTGCTAGTGGTTTTGGCTCTAGCGGGCTGTACAATGAGCAGTTCTTC	CASGFGSSGLYNEQFF	.	TRBD2	TRBV12-5	TRBJ2-1
TGTGCCAGCAGCTTAATACCAGGAAACTACGAGCAGTACTTC	CASSLIPGNYEQYF	.	.	TRBV7-2	TRBJ2-7
TGCGCCAGCAGCTTGGATACGGCCTCTGGGGCCAACGTCCTGACTTTC	CASSLDTASGANVLTF	.	.	TRBV5-1	TRBJ2-6
TGCGCCAGCAGCCTGGACAGGGCCAGAGATACGCAGTATTTT	CASSLDRARDTQYF	.	TRBD1	TRBV5-1	TRBJ2-3
TGCGCCAGCAGCCAGCCGGGGGGGGATACGCAGTATTTT	CASSQPGGDTQYF	once	TRBD2	TRBV4-1	TRBJ2-3
TGTGCCAGTCGGCGGGGGGCTCTCAACAATGAGCAGTTCTTC	CASRRGALNNEQFF	once	TRBD2	TRBV7-3	TRBJ2-1